Below are 6 T cell receptor beta chains sequenced from a single sample in a study of cytomegalovirus exposure and HLA in healthy donors. PCR was performed using 60 Vbeta and 13 Jbeta primers. The table came from immunoSEQ multiplex PCR; TCRdb's copy has only in-frame clones and leaves some out. The sample lists roughly 140,000 clones; 70% to 80% were seen once. Specimen: PBMCs. The origin of the receptors is a woman aged 45-60 years in good health and CMV-seronegative.

V usage is TRBV6-1 and J usage is TRBJ2-7; 11 bases agree with TRBD1. Germline loops: CDR1 MNHNS, CDR2 SASEGT. This CDR3 is built from 15 residues. V dropped 6 bases and J dropped 7; count of bases not matched to a gene: 11. In DNA, the CDR3 is TGTGCCAGCAGAACAACCGGGACAGGGGGGGGTGAGCAGTACTTC. It yields the protein CASRTTGTGGGEQYF.

The rearrangement uses TRBV28 and TRBJ2-5; tentatively, D is TRBD2 (6 bases). The CDR3 is 15 residues long. V was cut by 2 bases and J by 4 bases, with 14 bases left in between. Germline assignment: CDR1 MDHEN and CDR2 SYDVKM. The CDR3 DNA reads as TGTGCCAGCAGTTTAGTGACTGGCGGGGCAGAGACCCAGTACTTC. Translating it yields CASSLVTGGAETQYF.

The chain is built from TRBV6-1 and TRBJ1-2; 7 bases match TRBD1. Losses at the gene ends were 10 bases for V and 5 bases for J; bases not matched to a gene: 13. The CDR3 has 14 residues. CDR1 MNHNS and CDR2 SASEGT come from the germline V gene. The CDR3 spells CATSGTGAEYGYTF. The CDR3 DNA reads TGTGCCACCTCTGGCACAGGGGCGGAATATGGCTACACCTTC.

CDR3 sequence reads: CASSINLLRATNEKLFF. The CDR3 nucleotides are TGTGCCAGTAGTATTAATCTCTTGAGGGCGACTAATGAAAAACTGTTTTTT. The gene calls are TRBV19 and TRBJ1-4; D unresolved. Per the germline V gene, CDR1 is LNHDA and CDR2 is SQIVND (reference sequence). This CDR3 is built from 17 residues. The V gene lost 3 bases and the J gene lost 2 bases, with 16 bases spanning the gap.

V is TRBV6-5 and J is TRBJ1-1; D may be TRBD1 (5 bases). V dropped 5 bases and J dropped 3 bases, with 13 bases sitting between them. Germline V gives CDR1 MNHEY, CDR2 SVGAGI. The CDR3 extends over 14 amino acids. The CDR3 DNA follows: TGTGCCAGCAGTGAAATCAGGGCTGACACTGAAGCTTTCTTT. Its protein product is CASSEIRADTEAFF.

V gene TRBV4-3 combines with J gene TRBJ1-2, with D tentatively TRBD1 (6 bases). This CDR3 is 14 amino acids long. Trimming left V 2 bases short and J 4 bases short, with 11 bases between. Germline values: CDR1 LGHNA, CDR2 YSLEER. CDR3 amino acids: CASSQHRAAYGYTF. CDR3 bases: TGCGCCAGCAGCCAACACAGGGCGGCCTATGGCTACACCTTC.